Below are 13 T cell receptor beta chains sequenced from a single sample in a study of blood T cell repertoires in COVID-19. Sequenced by immunoSEQ multiplex PCR; TCRdb stores in-frame clones only, minus some. The sample lists 9,500 to 12,000 clones, approximately 79% occurring once. Sequences were obtained from peripheral blood. Receptors were obtained from a man between 65 and 85 years old with active COVID-19.

The V gene is TRBV2, the J gene TRBJ2-3; 7 bases line up with TRBD1. CDR1 is SNHLY and CDR2 is FYNNEI in the germline V gene. The junction had 12 bases not matched to a gene; V was cut back by 5 bases and J by 1 base. This CDR3 is 17 amino acids long. CDR3 DNA sequence: TGTGCCAGCAGTAGGAGCTTACAGGGGATTGGCACAGATACGCAGTATTTT. This translates into CASSRSLQGIGTDTQYF.

The rearrangement joins TRBV19 to TRBJ2-2; 11 nucleotides line up with TRBD2. V shed 4 bases and J 3 bases; nucleotides not matched to a gene: 4. CDR3 length equals 16 residues. Germline V gene lookup returns CDR1 LNHDA and CDR2 SQIVND (reference sequence). CDR3 in amino acids: CASSRASGGYTGELFF. CDR3 nucleotide sequence: TGTGCCAGTAGTAGGGCTAGCGGGGGGTACACCGGGGAGCTGTTTTTT.

This chain connects TRBV14 to TRBJ2-3, with a weak D call TRBD2 (5 bases). This CDR3 spans 16 amino acids. Germline V gives CDR1 SGHDN, CDR2 FVKESK. The V end lost 0 bases, the J end lost 7 bases, and 17 bases lay between the germline ends. This CDR3 is CASSQEWGNRRYTQYF. The DNA for the CDR3 is TGTGCCAGCAGCCAAGAGTGGGGTAATAGGAGGTATACGCAGTATTTT. The whole variable domain, remainder taken from reference TRBV14 and TRBJ2-3, is EAGVTQFPSHSVIEKGQTVTLRCDPISGHDNLYWYRRVMGKEIKFLLHFVKESKQDESGMPNNRFLAERTGGTYSTLKVQPAELEDSGVYFCASSQEWGNRRYTQYFGPGTRLTVL.

The CDR3 sequence is CASKRTGTNTEAFF. CDR3 sequence (DNA): TGTGCCAGCAAACGGACAGGGACAAACACTGAAGCTTTCTTT. The chain links TRBV2 to TRBJ1-1, with 8 bases fitting TRBD1. The CDR3 length is 14 residues. In germline, CDR1 is SNHLY, CDR2 FYNNEI. The ends lost 7 bases at V and 2 bases at J; junction bases unmatched: 6.

The genes are TRBV6-6 and TRBJ1-4; D possibly corresponds to TRBD1 (5 bases). V dropped 5 bases and J dropped 8 bases, with 15 bases sitting between them. The CDR3 loop spans 14 amino acids. Germline lookup yields CDR1 MNHNY and CDR2 SVGAGI (reference sequence). The CDR3 here is CASSPGGSREKLFF. The CDR3 region has the DNA TGTGCCAGCAGTCCTGGGGGGTCTCGGGAAAAACTGTTTTTT.

This chain joins TRBV11-2 and TRBJ1-6, with 7 bases lining up with TRBD1. Germline trimming cut 6 bases from V and 5 bases from J; bases unmatched to any gene: 13. The CDR3 totals 17 residues. CDR1 is SGHAT, CDR2 FQNNGV, per germline. DNA of the CDR3: TGTGCCAGCAGGCCCCCCCCCACAGGGGCCGATAATTCACCCCTCCACTTT. Its translation: CASRPPPTGADNSPLHF.

This clone was observed a single time. This chain links TRBV7-8 with TRBJ2-7; TRBD1 agrees at 9 bases. The V and J ends lost 1 base and 6 bases, in that order; junction bases with no gene match: 4. CDR3 length: 14 amino acids. Germline V gene sequence: CDR1 SGHVS, CDR2 FQNEAQ. The CDR3 DNA is TGTGCCAGCAGCTTAGGGGACAGGGTATTCGAGCAGTACTTC. Residues: CASSLGDRVFEQYF.

By proportion, this clone is medium-sized. The chain recombines TRBV20-1 with TRBJ2-1, with 9 bases aligning to TRBD2. The V gene's germline CDR1 is DFQATT and CDR2 SNEGSKA (reference sequence). V gave up 3 bases and J gave up 3 bases; unmatched junction bases: 3. CDR3 size: 14 residues. CDR3 amino acids: CSASSSGGYNEQFF. CDR3 nucleotide sequence: TGCAGTGCTAGTAGTAGCGGGGGCTACAATGAGCAGTTCTTC.

CDR3 DNA sequence: TGTGCCAGCAGTTTGGCCCAATCCTACGAGCAGTACTTC. Its translation is CASSLAQSYEQYF. This chain joins TRBV6-2 or TRBV6-3 and TRBJ2-7; the D is unclear. The germline V and J ends were trimmed by 4 bases and 1 base, with 8 bases remaining between them. This CDR3 has 13 amino acids. Germline lookup yields CDR1 MNHEY and CDR2 SVGEGT.

The CDR3, as DNA: TGTGCCAGCAGCTTACGCCCAGGGCAGTTACACAATGAGCAGTTCTTC. Translated, it gives CASSLRPGQLHNEQFF. The chain uses TRBV11-2 and TRBJ2-1; TRBD1 might be the D (5 bases). The CDR3 has 16 residues. Germline CDR1 reads SGHAT; CDR2 reads FQNNGV. V was pared by 2 bases and J by 5 bases, with 16 bases between.

The chain uses TRBV11-1 and TRBJ2-7, with 7 bases lining up with TRBD1. CDR1 is SGHAT and CDR2 is FQDESV in the germline V gene (reference sequence). Trimming took 5 bases from V and 3 from J; bases not matched to a gene: 10. CDR3 length equals 15 residues. The DNA of the CDR3 is TGTGCCAGCAGCCGGGCGAGGACAGGAAGCTACGAGCAGTACTTC. Translation gives CASSRARTGSYEQYF.

V is TRBV28 and J is TRBJ1-2, with D possibly matching TRBD1 (5 bases). Germline V gene sequence: CDR1 MDHEN, CDR2 SYDVKM. CDR3 length: 14 residues. Trimming left V 5 bases short and J 8 bases short, with 18 bases between. In nucleotides, the CDR3 is TGTGCCAGCAGTCCCCCGACCCTCTCAGGGGGCTACACCTTC. This gives the protein CASSPPTLSGGYTF.

The gene calls are TRBV2 and TRBJ2-5; possible D gene TRBD2, 6 bases. The length of the CDR3 is 14 residues. CDR1 and CDR2 (germline): SNHLY, FYNNEI. The germline V and J ends were trimmed by 6 bases and 5 bases, with 16 bases remaining between them. The CDR3 region has the DNA TGTGCCAGCAGGGAGGGAACAAGCCAGGAGACCCAGTACTTC. Translated: CASREGTSQETQYF.